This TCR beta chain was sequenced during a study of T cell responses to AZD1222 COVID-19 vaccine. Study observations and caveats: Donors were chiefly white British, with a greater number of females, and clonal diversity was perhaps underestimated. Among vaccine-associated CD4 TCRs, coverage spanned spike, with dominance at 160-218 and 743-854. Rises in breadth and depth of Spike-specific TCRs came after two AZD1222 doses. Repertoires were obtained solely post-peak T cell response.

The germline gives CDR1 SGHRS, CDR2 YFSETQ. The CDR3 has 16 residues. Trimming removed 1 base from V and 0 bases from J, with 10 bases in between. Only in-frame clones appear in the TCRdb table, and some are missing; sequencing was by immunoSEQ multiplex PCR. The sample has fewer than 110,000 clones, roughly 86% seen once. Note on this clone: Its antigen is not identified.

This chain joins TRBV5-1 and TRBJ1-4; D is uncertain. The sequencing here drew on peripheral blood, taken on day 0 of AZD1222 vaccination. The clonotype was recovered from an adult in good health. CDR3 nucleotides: TGCGCCAGCAGCTTGCGACAAGGTGCAACTAATGAAAAACTGTTTTTT. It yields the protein CASSLRQGATNEKLFF.